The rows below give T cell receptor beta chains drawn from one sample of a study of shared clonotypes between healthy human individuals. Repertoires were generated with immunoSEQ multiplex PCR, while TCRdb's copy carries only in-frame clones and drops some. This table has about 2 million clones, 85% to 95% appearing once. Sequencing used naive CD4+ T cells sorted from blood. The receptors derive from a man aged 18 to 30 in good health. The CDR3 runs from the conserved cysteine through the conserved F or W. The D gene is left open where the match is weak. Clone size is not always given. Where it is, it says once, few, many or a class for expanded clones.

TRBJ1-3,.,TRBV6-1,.,CASSEVLSGGTGNTIYF,TGTGCCAGCAGTGAGGTTTTGTCGGGGGGGACTGGAAACACCATATATTTT
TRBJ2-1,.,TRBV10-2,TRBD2,CASFLAGGAVDEQFF,TGCGCCAGTTTCCTAGCGGGGGGGGCGGTCGATGAGCAGTTCTTC
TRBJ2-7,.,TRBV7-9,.,CASSFRTSFSYEQYF,TGTGCCAGCAGCTTCAGGACTTCTTTCTCCTACGAGCAGTACTTC
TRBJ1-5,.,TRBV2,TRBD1,CASSDRQGNQPQHF,TGTGCCAGCAGTGATCGACAGGGAAATCAGCCCCAGCATTTT
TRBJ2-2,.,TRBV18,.,CASSTGDTGELFF,TGTGCCAGCTCGACGGGGGACACCGGGGAGCTGTTTTTT
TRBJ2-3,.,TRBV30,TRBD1,CALGGQGAADTQYF,TGTGCCTTAGGGGGACAGGGGGCGGCGGATACGCAGTATTTT
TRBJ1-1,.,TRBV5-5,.,CASSLRTERNTEAFF,TGTGCCAGCAGCTTAAGGACAGAACGGAACACTGAAGCTTTCTTT
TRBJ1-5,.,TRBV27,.,CASSPLYSNQPQHF,TGTGCCAGCAGCCCCTTATATAGCAATCAGCCCCAGCATTTT
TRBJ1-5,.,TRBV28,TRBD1,CASSSHQGGSNQPQHF,TGTGCCAGCAGTAGCCATCAGGGGGGGAGCAATCAGCCCCAGCATTTT
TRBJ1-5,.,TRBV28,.,CASGTGNQPQHF,TGTGCCAGCGGGACGGGGAATCAGCCCCAGCATTTT
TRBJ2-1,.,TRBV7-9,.,CASSQSPFNEQFF,TGTGCCAGCAGTCAATCACCGTTTAATGAGCAGTTCTTC
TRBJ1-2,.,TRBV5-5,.,CASSLEPAAYGYTF,TGTGCCAGCAGCTTGGAGCCAGCCGCGTATGGCTACACCTTC
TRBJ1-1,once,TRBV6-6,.,CASSRLGGEGNTEAFF,TGTGCCAGCAGCCGCTTGGGAGGGGAAGGGAACACTGAAGCTTTCTTT
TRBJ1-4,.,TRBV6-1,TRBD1,CASKQGDVTNEKLFF,TGTGCCAGCAAACAGGGGGATGTAACTAATGAAAAACTGTTTTTT
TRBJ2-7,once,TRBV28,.,CASSFRLSPYEQYF,TGTGCCAGCAGTTTTAGACTATCGCCCTACGAGCAGTACTTC
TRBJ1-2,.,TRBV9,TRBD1,CASSVVGGGGGYTF,TGTGCCAGCAGCGTAGTCGGAGGGGGCGGTGGCTACACCTTC
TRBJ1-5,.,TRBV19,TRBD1,CATMDRSSNQPQHF,TGTGCCACCATGGACAGGTCTAGCAATCAGCCCCAGCATTTT
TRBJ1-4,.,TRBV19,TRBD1,CASSPSRDRGAVEKLFF,TGTGCCAGTAGTCCGTCCCGGGACAGGGGCGCGGTCGAAAAACTGTTTTTT
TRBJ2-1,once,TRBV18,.,CASSPPGHYNEQFF,TGTGCCAGCTCACCTCCCGGGCACTACAATGAGCAGTTCTTC
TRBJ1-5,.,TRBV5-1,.,CASSFKTTRILAYVVSNQPQHF,TGCGCCAGCAGCTTCAAAACTACACGGATCTTAGCTTACGTTGTTAGCAATCAGCCCCAGCATTTT
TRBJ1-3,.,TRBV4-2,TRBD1,CASSTLTGTGNTIYF,TGTGCCAGCAGCACTTTGACAGGGACCGGAAACACCATATATTTT
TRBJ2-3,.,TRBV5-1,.,CASSLDHHLTDTQYF,TGCGCCAGCAGCTTGGATCACCACCTCACAGATACGCAGTATTTT
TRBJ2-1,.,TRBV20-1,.,CSVGAHPEQFF,TGCAGTGTTGGGGCCCACCCTGAGCAGTTCTTC
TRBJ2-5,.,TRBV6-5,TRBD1,CASSYDREETQYF,TGTGCCAGCAGTTATGACAGGGAAGAGACCCAGTACTTC
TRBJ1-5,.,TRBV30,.,CAWNWQGRGGQPQHF,TGTGCCTGGAATTGGCAGGGGCGGGGGGGTCAGCCCCAGCATTTT
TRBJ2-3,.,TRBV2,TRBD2,CASRFSGVLVDTQYF,TGTGCCAGCAGATTTAGCGGGGTTCTGGTAGATACGCAGTATTTT
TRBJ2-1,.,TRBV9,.,CASRTRRGLEQFF,TGTGCCAGCAGAACCCGTCGAGGGCTAGAGCAGTTCTTC
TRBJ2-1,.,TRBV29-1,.,CSAERLQGFNEQFF,TGCAGCGCAGAGCGCTTACAGGGTTTCAATGAGCAGTTCTTC
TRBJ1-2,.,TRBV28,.,CASSRDLNYGYTF,TGTGCCAGCAGTCGGGACCTGAACTATGGCTACACCTTC
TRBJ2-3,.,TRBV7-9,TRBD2,CASSLASGGSTDTQYF,TGTGCCAGCAGCTTAGCTAGCGGGGGATCCACAGATACGCAGTATTTT
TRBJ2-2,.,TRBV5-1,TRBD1,CASSPTGDTGELFF,TGCGCCAGCAGCCCGACAGGGGACACCGGGGAGCTGTTTTTT
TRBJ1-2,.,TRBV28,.,CASSGGSNYGYTF,TGTGCCAGCTCCGGCGGCAGTAACTATGGCTACACCTTC